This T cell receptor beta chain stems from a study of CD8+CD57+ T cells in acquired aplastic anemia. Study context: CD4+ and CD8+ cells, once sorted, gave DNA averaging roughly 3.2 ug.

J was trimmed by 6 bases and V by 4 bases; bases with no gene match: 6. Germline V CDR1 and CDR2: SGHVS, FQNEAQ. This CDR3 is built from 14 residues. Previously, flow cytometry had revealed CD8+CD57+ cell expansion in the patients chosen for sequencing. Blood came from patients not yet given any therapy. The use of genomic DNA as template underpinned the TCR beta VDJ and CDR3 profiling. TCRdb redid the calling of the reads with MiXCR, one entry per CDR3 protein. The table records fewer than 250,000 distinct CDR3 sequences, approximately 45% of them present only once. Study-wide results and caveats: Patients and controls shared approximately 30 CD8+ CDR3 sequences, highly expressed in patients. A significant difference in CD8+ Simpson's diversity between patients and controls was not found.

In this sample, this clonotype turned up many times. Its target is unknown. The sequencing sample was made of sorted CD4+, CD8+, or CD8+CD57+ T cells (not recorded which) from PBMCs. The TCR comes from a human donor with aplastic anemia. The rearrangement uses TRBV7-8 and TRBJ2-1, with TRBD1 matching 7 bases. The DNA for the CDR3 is TGTGCCAGCAGCTCCGGACAGGCGGCCAATGAGCAGTTCTTC. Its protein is CASSSGQAANEQFF.